This TCR beta chain was retrieved from a study of CD8+ T cells in alopecia areata. In germline, CDR1 is MNHEY, CDR2 SVGAGI. Trimming took 2 bases from V and 0 from J, leaving 6 bases between them. CDR3 length equals 14 residues. RNA, once extracted, was reverse transcribed into cDNA for use as the sequencing template. Assay: immunoSEQ multiplex PCR; the TCRdb copy retains only in-frame clones and omits some. The sample consists of around 300,000 clones, roughly 63% of them appearing once. About this clone: Its antigen is currently unknown.

General study points: Association of baseline CD8+ expansion with response is uncertain owing to one nonresponder.

Treatment described: oral pan-JAK inhibitor, 5-10 mg twice daily. Isolation of CD4+ and CD8+ T cells from PBMCs was achieved by sorting. The starting material was CD4+ T cells sorted from blood, obtained between weeks 51 and 54, from a patient treated with tofacitinib. This sequence originates from a human donor with alopecia areata. The J gene is TRBJ2-3, the V gene TRBV6-5; no clear D gene. The CDR3 region is CASSYTDSTDTQYF. The CDR3 region has the DNA TGTGCCAGCAGTTACACGGATAGCACAGATACGCAGTATTTT.